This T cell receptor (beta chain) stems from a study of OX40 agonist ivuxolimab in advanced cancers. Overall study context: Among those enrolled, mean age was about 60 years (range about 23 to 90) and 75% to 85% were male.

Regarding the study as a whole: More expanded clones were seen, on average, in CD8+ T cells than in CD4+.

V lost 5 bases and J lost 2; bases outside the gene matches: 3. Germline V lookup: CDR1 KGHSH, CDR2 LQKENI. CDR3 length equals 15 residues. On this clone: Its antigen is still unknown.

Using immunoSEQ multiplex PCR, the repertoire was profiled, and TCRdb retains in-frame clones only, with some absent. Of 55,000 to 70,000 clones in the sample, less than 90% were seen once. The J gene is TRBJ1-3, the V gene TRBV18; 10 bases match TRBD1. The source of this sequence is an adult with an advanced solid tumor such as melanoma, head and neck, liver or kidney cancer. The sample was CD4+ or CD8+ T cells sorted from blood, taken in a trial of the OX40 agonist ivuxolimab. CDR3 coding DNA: TGTGCCAGCTCAACTGGGACAGGGGCTGGAAACACCATATATTTT. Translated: CASSTGTGAGNTIYF.